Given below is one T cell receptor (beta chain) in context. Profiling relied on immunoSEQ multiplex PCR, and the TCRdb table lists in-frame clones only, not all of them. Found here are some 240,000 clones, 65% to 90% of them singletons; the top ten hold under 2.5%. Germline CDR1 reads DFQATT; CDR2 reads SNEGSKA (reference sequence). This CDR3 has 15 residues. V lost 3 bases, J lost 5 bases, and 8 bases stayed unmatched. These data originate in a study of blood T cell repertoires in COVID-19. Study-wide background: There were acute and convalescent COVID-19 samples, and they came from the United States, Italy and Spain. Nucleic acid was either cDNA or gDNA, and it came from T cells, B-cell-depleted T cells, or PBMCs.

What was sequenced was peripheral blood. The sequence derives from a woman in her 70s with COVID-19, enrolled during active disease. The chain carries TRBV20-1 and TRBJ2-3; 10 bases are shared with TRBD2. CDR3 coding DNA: TGCAGTGCTAGTCAGAGCGGGGGGGCGGGAGATACGCAGTATTTT. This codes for CSASQSGGAGDTQYF.